These T cell receptor beta chains were read from a single sample in a study of shared clonotypes between healthy human individuals. Measured with immunoSEQ multiplex PCR; TCRdb has only the in-frame clones, and not every one. The table records roughly 2,500,000 clones, approximately 93% of them present only once. Sequences were obtained from naive CD4+ T cells from PBMCs. The source of these receptors is a man between 18 and 35 years old in good health. Some clones in this sample may be carry-over from other donors' samples. CDR3s include the opening cysteine and the closing phenylalanine or tryptophan. Each record gives: V gene, CDR3 protein.

TRBV6-5,CASSYRDRNYGYTF
TRBV5-1,CASSLRSSGSRGYEQYF
TRBV7-7,CASSQGTGAEAFF
TRBV19,CASSIGQGGTEAFF
TRBV28,CASSLHSRNEQFF
TRBV28,CASSSLDRVDGYTF
TRBV6-6,CASSYSYSSYEQYF
TRBV7-2,CASSSRQASYEQYF
TRBV4-1,CASSQEASASPLHF
TRBV7-9,CASSDLAVHRESSYEQYF
TRBV19,CASRAQGSPGELFF
TRBV5-5,CASSLGPGGLDYGYTF
TRBV2,CASQAAARSYEQYF
TRBV27,CASSLTSSHNEQFF
TRBV6-5,CASSYSPWDSNYGYTF
TRBV7-2,CASSYRTGNYGYTF
TRBV5-1,CASRGLVGTGELFF
TRBV6-1,CATRLTGFNSPLHF
TRBV6-5,CASKRRQGGNTIYF
TRBV6-1,CASHDINYGYTF
TRBV9,CASSVGVSGANVLTF
TRBV9,CASSVSPVGRRSGNTEAFF
TRBV7-9,CASSSSTNGATDTQYF
TRBV4-2,CASSRNLNPAGETQYF
TRBV6-6,CAVNGQGGYEKLFF
TRBV29-1,CSVDSTTNEKLFF
TRBV10-3,CAISDPDRDSNQPQHF
TRBV18,CASSPLAGNTGELFF
TRBV7-3,CASSQTGAYTEAFF
TRBV7-2,CASSSRRGENYGYTF
TRBV5-1,CASSFDSLGTSGEQYF
TRBV11-2,CASSPRFSSSYEQYF
TRBV29-1,CTYQSGTDTQYF
TRBV18,CASSPRTGGDTEAFF
TRBV19,CASSKDSTYSNQPQHF
TRBV7-8,CASSFDGTPNTGELFF
TRBV5-1,CASSLSATSEETQYF
TRBV28,CASSLPPKNYEQYF
TRBV11-3,CASSSSRTSGSGTDTQYF
TRBV28,CASSFDRYSLNTDEQYF
TRBV4-3,CASSLSAGDYEQYF
TRBV10-3,CAISALAGEETQYF
TRBV7-3,CASSLGLAGPSGANVLTF
TRBV5-1,CASSLVVMGNTGELFF
TRBV11-2,CASSLSGRPEAFF
TRBV6-1,CASSEGLPYEQYF
TRBV12-5,CASGLGDTQYF
TRBV27,CASTSRSPHPGELFF
TRBV7-2,CASSPRDWGDEQFF
TRBV27,CASSRTGFYEQYF
TRBV4-1,CASSQTLDRVETQYF
TRBV7-9,CASSLGATAVDEQFF